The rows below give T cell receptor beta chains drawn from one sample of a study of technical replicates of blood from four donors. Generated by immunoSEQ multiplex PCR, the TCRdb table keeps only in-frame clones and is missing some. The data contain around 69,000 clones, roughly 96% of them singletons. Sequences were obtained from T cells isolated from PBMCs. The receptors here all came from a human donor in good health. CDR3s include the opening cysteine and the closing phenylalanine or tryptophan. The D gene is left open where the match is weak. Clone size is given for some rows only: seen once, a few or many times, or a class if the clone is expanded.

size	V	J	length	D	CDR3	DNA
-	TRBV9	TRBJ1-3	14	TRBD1	CASSRDRGGNTIYF	TGTGCCAGCAGTAGAGACAGGGGTGGAAACACCATATATTTT
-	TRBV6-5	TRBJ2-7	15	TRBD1	CASSYSSGTGYEQYF	TGTGCCAGCAGTTACTCTTCCGGGACAGGATACGAGCAGTACTTC
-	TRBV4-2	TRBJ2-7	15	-	CASSHDRGGHYEQYF	TGTGCCAGCAGCCATGATAGAGGGGGTCACTACGAGCAGTACTTC
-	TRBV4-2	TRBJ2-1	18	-	CASSQEHRDGFSYNEQFF	TGTGCCAGCAGCCAAGAGCACAGGGACGGGTTTTCCTACAATGAGCAGTTCTTC
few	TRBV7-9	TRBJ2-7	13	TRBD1	CASSPQGAYEQYF	TGTGCCAGCAGCCCTCAGGGGGCTTACGAGCAGTACTTC
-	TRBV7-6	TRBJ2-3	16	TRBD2	CASSLVASGDGDTQYF	TGTGCCAGCAGCTTAGTGGCTAGCGGGGACGGAGATACGCAGTATTTT
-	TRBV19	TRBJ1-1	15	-	CASTYPVGVYTEAFF	TGTGCCAGTACCTATCCGGTTGGAGTATATACTGAAGCTTTCTTT
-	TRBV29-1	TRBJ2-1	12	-	CSVVGSSNEQFF	TGCAGCGTTGTTGGGTCTAGTAATGAGCAGTTCTTC
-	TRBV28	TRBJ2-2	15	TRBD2	CASSSAGVNTGELFF	TGTGCCAGCAGTTCGGCGGGGGTGAACACCGGGGAGCTGTTTTTT
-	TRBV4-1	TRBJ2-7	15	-	CASSQDRRSSYEQYF	TGCGCCAGCAGCCAAGACAGGAGGAGCTCCTACGAGCAGTACTTC
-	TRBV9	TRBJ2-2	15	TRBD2	CASSVGGGVTGELFF	TGTGCCAGCAGCGTAGGTGGGGGGGTTACCGGGGAGCTGTTTTTT
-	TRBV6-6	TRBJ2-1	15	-	CATTRMLGTYNEQFF	TGTGCCACCACCCGTATGCTCGGGACCTACAATGAGCAGTTCTTC
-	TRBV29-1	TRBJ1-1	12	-	CSAHRDGTEAFF	TGCAGCGCCCACCGGGATGGCACTGAAGCTTTCTTT
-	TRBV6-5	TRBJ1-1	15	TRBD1	CASNVGQVLNTEAFF	TGTGCCAGCAACGTTGGACAGGTCCTGAACACTGAAGCTTTCTTT
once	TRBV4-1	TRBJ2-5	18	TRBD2	CASSRILAGGAHQETQYF	TGCGCCAGCAGCCGGATTTTGGCGGGAGGGGCCCACCAAGAGACCCAGTACTTC
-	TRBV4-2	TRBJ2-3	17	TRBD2	CASSQNSGSSRTDTQYF	TGTGCCAGCAGCCAAAATAGCGGGAGCTCGCGCACAGATACGCAGTATTTT
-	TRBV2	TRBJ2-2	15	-	CASRGLQGATGELFF	TGTGCCAGCCGCGGTTTACAGGGAGCCACCGGGGAGCTGTTTTTT
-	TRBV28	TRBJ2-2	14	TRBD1	CASVTGGNTGELFF	TGTGCCAGCGTTACAGGGGGTAACACCGGGGAGCTGTTTTTT
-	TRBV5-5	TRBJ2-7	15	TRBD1	CASSLHRDRGFGQYF	TGTGCCAGCAGCTTACATCGGGACAGGGGGTTCGGGCAGTACTTC
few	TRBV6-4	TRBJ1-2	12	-	CASSDSVGGYTF	TGTGCCAGCAGTGACTCCGTCGGGGGCTACACCTTC
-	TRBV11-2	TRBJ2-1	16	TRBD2	CASSLGLGVVGNEQFF	TGTGCCAGCAGCTTGGGACTAGGGGTTGTAGGGAATGAGCAGTTCTTC
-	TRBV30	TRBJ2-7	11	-	CAWGESGEQYF	TGTGCCTGGGGCGAGTCGGGGGAGCAGTACTTC
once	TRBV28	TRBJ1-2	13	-	CASSLQGASGYTF	TGTGCCAGCAGTTTACAGGGTGCCTCTGGCTACACCTTC
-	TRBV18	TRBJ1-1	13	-	CASSPLPSAEAFF	TGTGCCAGCTCACCTCTACCCTCCGCTGAAGCTTTCTTT
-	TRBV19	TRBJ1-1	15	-	CASTDSGLLNTEAFF	TGTGCCAGTACCGATTCAGGGTTATTGAACACTGAAGCTTTCTTT
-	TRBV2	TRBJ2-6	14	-	CASSERSGANVLTF	TGTGCCAGCAGTGAGCGCTCTGGGGCCAACGTCCTGACTTTC
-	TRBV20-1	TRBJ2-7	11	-	CSAGDNYEQYF	TGCAGTGCTGGAGACAACTACGAGCAGTACTTC
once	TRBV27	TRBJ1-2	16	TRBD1	CASSFSGGLTNYGYTF	TGTGCCAGCAGTTTCTCAGGGGGGCTCACGAACTATGGCTACACCTTC
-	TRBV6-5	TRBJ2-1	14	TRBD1	CASSSGTGGHEQFF	TGTGCCAGCTCCTCCGGGACAGGGGGCCATGAGCAGTTCTTC
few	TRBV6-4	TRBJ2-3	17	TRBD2	CASSSSGLAGGRDTQYF	TGTGCCAGCAGTTCCTCGGGATTGGCGGGGGGGCGAGATACGCAGTATTTT
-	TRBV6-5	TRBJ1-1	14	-	CASSYSPRTLEAFF	TGTGCCAGCAGTTACTCTCCCCGGACTCTTGAAGCTTTCTTT
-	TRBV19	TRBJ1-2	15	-	CASKGGHLRDYGYTF	TGTGCCAGTAAAGGGGGACACCTAAGAGACTATGGCTACACCTTC
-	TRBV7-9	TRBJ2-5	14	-	CASSPTSPQETQYF	TGTGCCAGCAGCCCGACTAGTCCCCAAGAGACCCAGTACTTC
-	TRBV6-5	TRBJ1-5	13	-	CASSLNIYQPQHF	TGTGCCAGCAGCTTGAACATCTATCAGCCCCAGCATTTT
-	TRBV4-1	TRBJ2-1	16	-	CASSQQLGQSYNEQFF	TGCGCCAGCAGCCAGCAACTAGGACAGAGTTACAATGAGCAGTTCTTC